This T cell receptor (beta chain) was captured in a study of T cell responses to AZD1222 COVID-19 vaccine. The analysis combined second doses at about 4 or about 12 weeks. The CDR3 has 17 residues. V gave up 4 bases and J gave up 3 bases; unmatched junction bases: 14. Per germline, CDR1 SGHVS and CDR2 FQNEAQ. The protocol was immunoSEQ multiplex PCR, while the TCRdb copy is restricted to in-frame clones and leaves out a portion. In the table there are roughly 120,000 clones, approximately 87% of which are singletons. This clonotype originated in an adult who received the AZD1222 COVID-19 vaccine. The rearrangement uses TRBV7-8 and TRBJ2-7, with TRBD1 matching over 8 bases. The sequences come from peripheral blood, collected 28 days after the second AZD1222 dose. The DNA for the CDR3 is TGTGCCAGCAGCTCTTCCACCCGGACAGGGCAATTCTACGAGCAGTACTTC. It is translated as CASSSSTRTGQFYEQYF.